What follows is one TCR beta chain and its context. The target antigen is unknown. The sample originates from a study of OX40 agonist ivuxolimab in advanced cancers. As for the study in general: Patients assigned to dose escalation were diagnosed with hepatocellular carcinoma, melanoma, renal cell or head and neck cancer. Participants, around 80% male, averaged approximately 56 years of age, ranging from roughly 23 to 80. Study outcomes and limitations: The average count of expanded clones was higher among CD8+ T cells than among CD4+.

The data were produced by immunoSEQ multiplex PCR, yet TCRdb's version contains in-frame clones alone and is incomplete. The sample carries about 64,000 clones, around 80% recorded once. Germline CDR1 is DFQATT and CDR2 is SNEGSKA (reference sequence). Unmatched junction bases numbered 4, after V lost 6 bases and J lost 6 bases. The CDR3 runs 11 residues. The sequences come from CD4+ or CD8+ T cells sorted from blood, collected in a trial of the OX40 agonist ivuxolimab. This sequence was found in an adult with an advanced solid tumor such as melanoma, head and neck, liver or kidney cancer. The genes are TRBV20-1 and TRBJ2-7; 8 positions match TRBD1. The CDR3: CSARTGGEQYF. CDR3 nucleotide sequence: TGCAGTGCGAGAACAGGGGGCGAGCAGTACTTC.